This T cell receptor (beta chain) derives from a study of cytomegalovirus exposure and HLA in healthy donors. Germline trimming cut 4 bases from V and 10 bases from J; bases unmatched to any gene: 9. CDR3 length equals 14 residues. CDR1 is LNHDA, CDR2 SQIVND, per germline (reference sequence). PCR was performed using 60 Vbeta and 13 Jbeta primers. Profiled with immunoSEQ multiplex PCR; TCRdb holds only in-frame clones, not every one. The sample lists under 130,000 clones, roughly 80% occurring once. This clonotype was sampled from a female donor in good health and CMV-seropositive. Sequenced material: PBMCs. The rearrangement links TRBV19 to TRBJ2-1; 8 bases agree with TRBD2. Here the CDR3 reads CASSTGGAKGEQFF. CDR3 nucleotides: TGTGCCAGTAGTACGGGAGGGGCCAAGGGAGAGCAGTTCTTC.